This T cell receptor beta chain was captured by sequencing in a study of T cell repertoires in aging, cancer and after chemotherapy. The overall study: Repeat sampling of healthy donors over several months to years showed clear clonal overlap. The full dataset contained approximately 9.6 million TCR reads.

Peripheral blood genomic DNA, not sorted cells or RNA, was the template. A mixed TRB-A/B primer pool amplified rearranged TRB by multiplex touch-down PCR. Each CDR3 protein is one row after TCRdb ran MiXCR on the multiplex PCR reads. The sample lists 9,500 or so distinct CDR3 sequences, 33% seen once, with approximately 2.6% in the top ten. Trimming left V 5 bases short and J 4 bases short, with 11 bases between. The CDR3 runs 14 residues. In germline, CDR1 is PRHDT, CDR2 FYEKMQ (reference sequence). The clonotype was recovered from a human donor in good health. Sample: blood. The rearrangement links TRBV13 to TRBJ2-2; the D gene is possibly TRBD2 (6 bases). CDR3 sequence (DNA): TGTGCCAGCAGCCTCCGGGACTCCACCGGGGAGCTGTTTTTT. It encodes CASSLRDSTGELFF.